Below, one TCR beta chain is given with its context. Its antigen is not known. This record belongs to a study of cytomegalovirus exposure and HLA in healthy donors. Study-level findings and limits: In a later analysis, a missense DCLRE1C variant was linked to TCR beta V- and J-gene trimming. Cytomegalovirus association was listed for 170 or so TCR beta chains.

This CDR3 has 15 residues. Germline CDR1 reads SGHRS; CDR2 reads YFSETQ. Trimming removed 0 bases at V and 2 bases at J, with 10 bases between. The donors (healthy individuals) were bone marrow donors. The PCR had 60 Vbeta and 13 Jbeta primers. Measured with immunoSEQ multiplex PCR; TCRdb has only the in-frame clones, and not every one. The sample shows 150,000 to 200,000 clones, 84% of them seen only once. The rearrangement links TRBV5-1 to TRBJ2-3, with D possibly being TRBD1 (5 bases). This sequence was found in a middle-aged man in good health and CMV-seropositive. Sequenced input: PBMCs. CDR3 bases: TGCGCCAGCAGCTTGGTTGACAGTTTCACAGATACGCAGTATTTT. The encoded protein is CASSLVDSFTDTQYF. The full variable domain, with the rest looked up from reference TRBV5-1 and TRBJ2-3, is KAGVTQTPRYLIKTRGQQVTLSCSPISGHRSVSWYQQTPGQGLQFLFEYFSETQRNKGNFPGRFSGRQFSNSRSEMNVSTLELGDSALYLCASSLVDSFTDTQYFGPGTRLTVL.